This TCR beta chain was sequenced in a study of blood T cell repertoires in COVID-19. Study summary: COVID-19 samples collected from the United States, Italy and Spain covered acute and convalescent phases. In each case, the material was cDNA or gDNA derived from T cells, B-cell-depleted T cells, or PBMCs.

Data came from immunoSEQ multiplex PCR; TCRdb stores just in-frame clones and leaves some out. The sample includes fewer than 400,000 clones, about nine tenths of them seen just once. This clone has just a few counts. Those enrolled in Seattle joined during active infection and were followed longitudinally afterward. The V and J ends lost 4 bases and 4 bases, in that order; junction bases with no gene match: 6. Germline values: CDR1 GTSNPN, CDR2 SVGIG (reference sequence). The CDR3 has 13 residues. Material: peripheral blood. This receptor was obtained from a woman younger than 45 with COVID-19, enrolled during active disease. The chain carries TRBV30 and TRBJ2-5; 7 nucleotides agree with TRBD1. For the CDR3, the DNA is TGTGCCTGGAAACCCGGACAGGTAGAGACCCAGTACTTC. It yields the protein CAWKPGQVETQYF.